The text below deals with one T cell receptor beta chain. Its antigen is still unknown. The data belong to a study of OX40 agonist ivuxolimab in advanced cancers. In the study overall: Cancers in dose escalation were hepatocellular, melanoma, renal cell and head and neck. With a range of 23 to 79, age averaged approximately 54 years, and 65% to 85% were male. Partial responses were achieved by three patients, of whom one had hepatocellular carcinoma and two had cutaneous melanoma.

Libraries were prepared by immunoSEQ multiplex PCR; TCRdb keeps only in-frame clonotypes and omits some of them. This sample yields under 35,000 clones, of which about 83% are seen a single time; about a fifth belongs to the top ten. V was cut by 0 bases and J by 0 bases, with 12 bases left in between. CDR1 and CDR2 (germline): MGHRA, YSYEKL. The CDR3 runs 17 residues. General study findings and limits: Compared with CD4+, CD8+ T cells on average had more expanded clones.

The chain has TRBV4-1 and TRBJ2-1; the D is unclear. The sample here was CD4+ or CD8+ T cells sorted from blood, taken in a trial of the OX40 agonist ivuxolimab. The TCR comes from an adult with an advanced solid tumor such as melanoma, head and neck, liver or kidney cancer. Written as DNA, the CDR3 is TGCGCCAGCAGCCAAGATTCCGGCATAAGCTCCTACAATGAGCAGTTCTTC. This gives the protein CASSQDSGISSYNEQFF.